This T cell receptor (beta chain) comes out of a study of graft-versus-host responses after intestinal transplantation. About the study: Recipients had transplants, and these were multivisceral, liver-intestinal, or isolated intestinal. All recipients were given anti-thymocyte globulin induction, and tacrolimus and steroids were then administered for around three years.

Regarding this clone: Antigen specificity is unknown.

The V and J ends lost 5 bases and 4 bases, in that order; junction bases with no gene match: 9. CDR1 and CDR2 (germline): SGHAT, FQNNGV. CDR3 length: 15 residues. General study findings and limits: The authors found GvH clones in recipient marrow, some appearing first in ileum or blood. Within the allografts of patients who had graft-donor T cell macrochimerism, graft-versus-host to host-versus-graft clonal ratios were high.

Assay: immunoSEQ multiplex PCR; the TCRdb copy retains only in-frame clones and omits some. Here the sample spans 23,000 or so clones, 82% being singletons. The chain carries TRBV11-2 and TRBJ1-1; 8 positions match TRBD1. The sequence derives from a human donor who was the organ donor for an intestinal transplant. Sequencing was performed on unstimulated CD8+ T cells sorted from spleen or lymph node cells, taken before transplant. CDR3 protein: CASSAIRGRSTEAFF. CDR3 nucleotide sequence: TGTGCCAGCAGCGCTATCAGGGGGCGGAGCACTGAAGCTTTCTTT.